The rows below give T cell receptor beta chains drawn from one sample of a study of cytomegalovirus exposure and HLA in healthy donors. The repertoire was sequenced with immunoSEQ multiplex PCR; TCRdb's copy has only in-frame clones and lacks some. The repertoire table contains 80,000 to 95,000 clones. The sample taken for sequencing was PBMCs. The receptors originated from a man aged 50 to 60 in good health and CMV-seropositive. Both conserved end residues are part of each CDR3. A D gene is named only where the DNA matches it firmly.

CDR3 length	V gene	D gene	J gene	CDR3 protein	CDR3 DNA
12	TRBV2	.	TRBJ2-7	CASKYGTSEQYF	TGTGCCAGCAAATACGGTACTTCCGAGCAGTACTTC
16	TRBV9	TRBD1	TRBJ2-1	CASSPGGQISYNEQFF	TGTGCCAGCAGCCCAGGGGGACAGATCTCCTACAATGAGCAGTTCTTC
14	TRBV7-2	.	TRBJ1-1	CASSRPTGFPEAFF	TGTGCCAGCAGCCGTCCTACAGGGTTCCCTGAAGCTTTCTTT
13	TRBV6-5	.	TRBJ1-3	CASTPSEGNTIYF	TGTGCCAGCACCCCCTCTGAGGGAAACACCATATATTTT
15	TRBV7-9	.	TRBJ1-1	CASSLVGATNTEAFF	TGTGCCAGCAGCTTAGTTGGGGCGACGAACACTGAAGCTTTCTTT
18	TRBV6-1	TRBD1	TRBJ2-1	CASSEAPPAGGFYNEQFF	TGTGCCAGCAGTGAAGCGCCCCCTGCAGGGGGATTCTACAATGAGCAGTTCTTC
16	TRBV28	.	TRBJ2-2	CASSSGSTRNTGELFF	TGTGCCAGCAGTTCAGGCTCCACTAGGAACACCGGGGAGCTGTTTTTT
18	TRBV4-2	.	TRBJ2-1	CASSPEGGGGSSYNEQFF	TGTGCCAGCAGCCCAGAAGGGGGGGGCGGGAGCTCCTACAATGAGCAGTTCTTC
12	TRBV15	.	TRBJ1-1	CATSLADTEAFF	TGTGCCACCAGCTTGGCGGACACTGAAGCTTTCTTT
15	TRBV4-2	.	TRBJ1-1	CASSQLQGRGTEAFF	TGTGCCAGCAGCCAGCTACAGGGCCGAGGGACTGAAGCTTTCTTT
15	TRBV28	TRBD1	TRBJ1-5	CASSLGQGLGQPQHF	TGTGCCAGCAGCCTCGGACAGGGGTTGGGTCAGCCCCAGCATTTT
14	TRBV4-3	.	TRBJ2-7	CASSQGAGGYEQYF	TGCGCCAGCAGCCAAGGGGCCGGGGGATACGAGCAGTACTTC
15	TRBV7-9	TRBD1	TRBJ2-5	CASSLGDRDQETQYF	TGTGCCAGCAGCTTAGGCGACAGGGACCAAGAGACCCAGTACTTC
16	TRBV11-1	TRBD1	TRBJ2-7	CASSFRPRTGRFEQYF	TGTGCCAGCAGCTTTCGCCCGCGGACAGGGCGGTTCGAGCAGTACTTC
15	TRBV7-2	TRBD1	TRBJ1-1	CASSWDRGPNTEAFF	TGTGCCAGCAGCTGGGACAGGGGGCCGAACACTGAAGCTTTCTTT
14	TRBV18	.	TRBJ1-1	CASSPAGGNTEAFF	TGTGCCAGCTCACCGGCGGGTGGGAACACTGAAGCTTTCTTT
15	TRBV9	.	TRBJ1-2	CASSVGGNPGYGYTF	TGTGCCAGCAGCGTAGGTGGCAACCCAGGCTATGGCTACACCTTC
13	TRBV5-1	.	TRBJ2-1	CASSSGLYNEQFF	TGCGCCAGCAGCTCAGGACTATACAATGAGCAGTTCTTC
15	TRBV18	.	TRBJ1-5	CASSPSHRENQPQHF	TGTGCCAGCTCACCGAGCCACAGGGAGAATCAGCCCCAGCATTTT
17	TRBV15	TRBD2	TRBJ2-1	CATSRDLAGRGANEQFF	TGTGCCACCAGCAGAGATCTCGCTGGGAGGGGCGCCAATGAGCAGTTCTTC
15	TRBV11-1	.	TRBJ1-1	CASSVYRSGNTEAFF	TGTGCCAGCAGCGTATACAGGTCCGGCAACACTGAAGCTTTCTTT
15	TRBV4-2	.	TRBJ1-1	CASSQGAGANTEAFF	TGTGCCAGCAGCCAAGGGGCAGGTGCGAACACTGAAGCTTTCTTT
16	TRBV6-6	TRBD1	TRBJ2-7	CASSYSSGTAFYEQYF	TGTGCCAGCAGTTACTCTTCCGGGACAGCTTTCTACGAGCAGTACTTC
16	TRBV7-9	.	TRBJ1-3	CASSPLREVAGNTIYF	TGTGCCAGCAGCCCCCTCAGGGAGGTTGCTGGAAACACCATATATTTT
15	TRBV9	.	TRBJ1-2	CASSVSPGGEYGYTF	TGTGCCAGCAGCGTATCCCCCGGGGGGGAATATGGCTACACCTTC
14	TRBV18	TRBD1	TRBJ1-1	CASSRQGAVTEAFF	TGTGCCAGCTCACGGCAGGGGGCGGTTACTGAAGCTTTCTTT
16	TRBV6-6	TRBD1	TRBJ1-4	CASIERTGGLNEKLFF	TGTGCCAGCATTGAGAGGACAGGGGGGCTCAATGAAAAACTGTTTTTT
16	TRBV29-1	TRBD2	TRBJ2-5	CSVSGRVASYQETQYF	TGCAGCGTCTCAGGGAGGGTAGCGAGTTACCAAGAGACCCAGTACTTC
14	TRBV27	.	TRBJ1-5	CASSTDSSYQPQHF	TGTGCCAGCAGTACCGACAGCTCTTATCAGCCCCAGCATTTT
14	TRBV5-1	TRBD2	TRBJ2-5	CASSPTGGEGTQYF	TGCGCCAGCAGCCCGACGGGAGGCGAGGGGACCCAGTACTTC
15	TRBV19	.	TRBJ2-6	CATKKREAGANVLTF	TGTGCCACCAAAAAAAGGGAGGCCGGGGCCAACGTCCTGACTTTC
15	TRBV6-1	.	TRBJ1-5	CASSEWSGYNQPQHF	TGTGCCAGCAGTGAATGGTCAGGGTATAATCAGCCCCAGCATTTT
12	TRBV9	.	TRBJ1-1	CASSVGGARAFF	TGTGCCAGCAGCGTAGGAGGAGCTCGGGCTTTCTTT